One sample yielded the 18 T cell receptor beta chains listed below, sequenced in a study of cytomegalovirus exposure and HLA in healthy donors (dated by TCRdb to the late 2010s). The library was generated by the immunoSEQ multiplex PCR assay. The multiplex PCR relied on a mix of 60 forward primers for TCR Vbeta segments and 13 reverse primers for TCR Jbeta segments. TCRdb took over this immuneACCESS table, retaining in-frame rearrangements with V and J assigned. Such tables are incomplete; in checked studies, under half of the missing clones stem from an unresolved V gene, and the remainder is unexplained. The sample table holds approximately 180,000 clones, of which 70% to 80% were seen once. The ten largest clonotypes hold roughly 3.5% of the sample. Sequencing was performed on PBMCs. The receptors come from an older woman in good health and CMV-seropositive.

The chain has TRBV5-6 and TRBJ2-7; no reliable D call. From germline, CDR1 is SGHDT and CDR2 YYEEEE. The germline V and J ends were trimmed by 3 bases and 4 bases, with 5 bases remaining between them. The CDR3 is made up of 11 amino acids. CDR3 in amino acids: CASSSTYEQYF. The CDR3 DNA reads as TGTGCCAGCAGCTCTACGTACGAGCAGTACTTC.

There are a few counts of this clone. This chain joins TRBV11-3 and TRBJ2-1, with a tentative D call TRBD1 (5 bases). This CDR3 comprises 14 residues. The ends were cut back, 5 bases at V and 6 bases at J, with 14 bases in the middle. Germline CDR1 reads SGHNT; CDR2 reads YENEEA. The CDR3: CASSPAGLANEQFF. The CDR3 region has the DNA TGTGCCAGCAGCCCGGCAGGGTTGGCCAATGAGCAGTTCTTC. Combining the CDR3 with reference TRBV11-3 and TRBJ2-1 gives the whole variable domain EAGVVQSPRYKIIEKKQPVAFWCNPISGHNTLYWYLQNLGQGPELLIRYENEEAVDDSQLPKDRFSAERLKGVDSTLKIQPAELGDSAVYLCASSPAGLANEQFFGPGTRLTVL.

This chain connects TRBV30 to TRBJ2-1; 9 nucleotides line up with TRBD2. The germline CDR1 and CDR2 sequences are GTSNPN and SVGIG (reference sequence). The CDR3 length is 16 residues. Germline trimming cut 7 bases from V and 4 bases from J; bases unmatched to any gene: 14. The CDR3 is CAFSPSLSGGYNEQFF. The DNA of the CDR3 is TGTGCCTTTTCCCCCTCGCTTAGCGGGGGATACAATGAGCAGTTCTTC.

The chain links TRBV6-6 to TRBJ1-2, with D unresolved. The V gene's germline CDR1 is MNHNY and CDR2 SVGAGI (reference sequence). This CDR3 contains 13 residues. The V end lost 4 bases, the J end lost 4 bases, and 10 bases lay between the germline ends. The CDR3 DNA reads TGTGCCAGCAGTTTGGCCAGCGTCTATGGCTACACCTTC. Translated: CASSLASVYGYTF.

This clone was seen once. This chain uses TRBV7-9 with TRBJ2-1; 11 bases agree with TRBD1. This CDR3 region has 18 residues. Per germline, CDR1 SEHNR and CDR2 FQNEAQ (reference sequence). The ends lost 10 bases at V and 1 base at J; junction bases unmatched: 15. CDR3 amino acids: CATPQRPGQGASYNEQFF. In DNA form, the CDR3 reads TGTGCCACCCCACAGAGGCCCGGACAGGGGGCATCCTACAATGAGCAGTTCTTC. The entire variable domain, with the rest obtained from reference TRBV7-9 and TRBJ2-1, is as follows: DTGVSQNPRHKITKRGQNVTFRCDPISEHNRLYWYRQTLGQGPEFLTYFQNEAQLEKSRLLSDRFSAERPKGSFSTLEIQRTEQGDSAMYLCATPQRPGQGASYNEQFFGPGTRLTVL.

The V gene is TRBV2, the J gene TRBJ1-5; a weak D match, TRBD1 (5 bases). The germline V and J ends were trimmed by 7 bases and 4 bases, with 11 bases remaining between them. Germline CDR1 is SNHLY and CDR2 is FYNNEI. The CDR3 runs to 13 residues. The CDR3 spells CASTLDSNQPQHF. The CDR3 coding sequence is TGTGCCAGCACCCTAGACAGTAATCAGCCCCAGCATTTT.

The chain uses TRBV27 and TRBJ2-1; 12 bases match TRBD2. Germline V gene sequence: CDR1 MNHEY, CDR2 SMNVEV (reference sequence). CDR3 length: 14 amino acids. V trimming: 5 bases; J trimming: 9 bases; junction bases outside the gene matches: 5. The CDR3 reads CASSRGTSGREQFF. CDR3 coding DNA: TGTGCCAGCAGTAGAGGGACTAGCGGGCGTGAGCAGTTCTTC.

The V gene is TRBV19, the J gene TRBJ2-7; 13 nucleotides line up with TRBD2. In germline, CDR1 is LNHDA, CDR2 SQIVND (reference sequence). Losses at the gene ends were 8 bases for V and 2 bases for J; bases not matched to a gene: 6. The CDR3 is made up of 15 amino acids. The chain's CDR3 is CASSLGTSGAYEQYF. The CDR3 nucleotides read TGTGCCAGTTCCCTCGGGACTAGCGGGGCCTACGAGCAGTACTTC.

The V and J genes are TRBV27 and TRBJ2-5, with 10 positions matching TRBD2. The V and J ends lost 0 bases and 5 bases, in that order; junction bases with no gene match: 9. The CDR3 spans 17 residues. Looked up from germline, CDR1 is MNHEY and CDR2 is SMNVEV (reference sequence). The CDR3 DNA is TGTGCCAGCAGTTTATCACTAGCGGGGTCACACAGGGAGACCCAGTACTTC. Amino acid sequence: CASSLSLAGSHRETQYF.

Here the CDR3 DNA reads TGTGCCAGCACCTGGAGGGGAAACTGGCCCCAGCATTTT. It yields the protein CASTWRGNWPQHF. The rearrangement links TRBV21-1 to TRBJ1-5. TRBV21-1 represents a pseudogene. The CDR3 is 13 residues long.

The chain links TRBV5-3 to TRBJ2-5; D call uncertain. TRBV5-3 is an ORF; its function is uncertain. The ends were cut back, 3 bases at V and 9 bases at J, with 18 bases in the middle. The CDR3 has 14 residues. Written as DNA, the CDR3 is TGTGCCAGAAGCTCGCCTAAATATCCCCCGGCCCAGTACTTC. Encoded protein: CARSSPKYPPAQYF.

V gene TRBV28 combines with J gene TRBJ1-2, with 9 bases fitting TRBD1. Germline V gene lookup returns CDR1 MDHEN and CDR2 SYDVKM. Trimming at V came to 3 bases and at J to 4 bases, leaving 9 bases not matched to a gene. The CDR3 spans 16 residues. Here the CDR3 DNA reads TGTGCCAGCAGTTTGGTACAGGGGGCGCGGGGCTATGGCTACACCTTC. It yields the protein CASSLVQGARGYGYTF.

This clone has more than one count but fewer than ten. This chain joins TRBV7-9 and TRBJ2-3, with 15 positions matching TRBD2. The CDR3 extends over 17 amino acids. Germline lookup yields CDR1 SEHNR and CDR2 FQNEAQ (reference sequence). V lost 6 bases and J lost 5; bases outside the gene matches: 9. The DNA for the CDR3 is TGTGCCAGCAGTTTTGGACTAGCGGGAGGGCCTGGAGATACGCAGTATTTT. This gives the protein CASSFGLAGGPGDTQYF.

This clone was picked up a small number of times. The rearrangement joins TRBV30 to TRBJ2-2, with D perhaps matching TRBD1 (5 bases). This CDR3 is built from 14 residues. CDR1 and CDR2 (germline): GTSNPN, SVGIG (reference sequence). Deletions cut 1 base from V and 4 bases from J, with 10 bases between. CDR3 DNA sequence: TGTGCCTGGAGTGCGCAGGGAAGCACCGGGGAGCTGTTTTTT. Encoded protein: CAWSAQGSTGELFF.

The rearrangement uses TRBV4-2 and TRBJ2-2, with 8 bases matching TRBD2. This CDR3 spans 18 amino acids. Losses at the gene ends were 1 base for V and 11 bases for J; bases not matched to a gene: 18. CDR1 is LGHNA and CDR2 is YNFKEQ in the germline V gene. CDR3 sequence reads: CASSQVSSGRAGDGELFF. The CDR3 DNA reads as TGTGCCAGCAGCCAAGTCTCCTCTGGGAGAGCGGGAGATGGTGAGCTGTTTTTT.

V and J are TRBV5-6 and TRBJ1-1; D is ambiguous. The CDR3 consists of 11 residues. V was trimmed by 5 bases and J by 7 bases, leaving 9 bases between them. CDR1 is SGHDT, CDR2 YYEEEE, per germline. The CDR3: CASSYSGEAFF. The CDR3 DNA is TGTGCCAGCAGTTATTCAGGTGAAGCTTTCTTT.

The V call is TRBV4-2, the J call TRBJ1-4; TRBD1 agrees at 9 bases. The CDR3 loop spans 15 amino acids. CDR1 is LGHNA and CDR2 is YNFKEQ in the germline V gene. V lost 5 bases and J lost 8; bases outside the gene matches: 9. CDR3 bases: TGTGCCAGCAGCGTACCGGGACAGGGAGGGGAAAAACTGTTTTTT. The encoded protein is CASSVPGQGGEKLFF.

CDR3 sequence (DNA): TGTGCCAGCAGTTTTTCAGGGGGAGGATTGGATCAGCCCCAGCATTTT. Translating gives CASSFSGGGLDQPQHF. The chain recombines TRBV28 with TRBJ1-5; 7 bases align to TRBD1. The V gene's germline CDR1 is MDHEN and CDR2 SYDVKM. Germline trimming cut 3 bases from V and 5 bases from J; bases unmatched to any gene: 10. This CDR3 comprises 16 residues.